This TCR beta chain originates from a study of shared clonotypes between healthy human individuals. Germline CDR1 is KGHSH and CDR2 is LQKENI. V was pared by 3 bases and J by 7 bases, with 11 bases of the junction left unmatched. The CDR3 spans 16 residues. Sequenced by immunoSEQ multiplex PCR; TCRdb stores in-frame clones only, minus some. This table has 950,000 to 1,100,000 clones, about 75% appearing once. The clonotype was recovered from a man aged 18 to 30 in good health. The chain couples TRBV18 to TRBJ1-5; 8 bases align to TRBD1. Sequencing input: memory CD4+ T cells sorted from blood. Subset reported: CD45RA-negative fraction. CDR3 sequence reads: CASSPTMDRAGQPQHF. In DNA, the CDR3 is TGTGCCAGCTCACCGACGATGGACAGGGCTGGCCAGCCCCAGCATTTT. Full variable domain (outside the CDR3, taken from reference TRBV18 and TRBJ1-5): NAGVMQNPRHLVRRRGQEARLRCSPMKGHSHVYWYRQLPEEGLKFMVYLQKENIIDESGMPKERFSAEFPKEGPSILRIQQVVRGDSAAYFCASSPTMDRAGQPQHFGDGTRLSIL.